The 30 T cell receptor beta chains in this list originate from one sample, sequenced in a study of T cell changes during pregnancy in multiple sclerosis. Clones were read by immunoSEQ multiplex PCR, and TCRdb kept only the in-frame ones, dropping some. The table shows about 66,000 clones, with more than 85% occurring only once. Specimen: CD8+ T cells from peripheral blood mononuclear cells, collected before pregnancy. The origin of the receptors is a female donor with multiple sclerosis, enrolled in a pregnancy study.

The chain couples TRBV5-6 to TRBJ2-7; TRBD1 is a possible D gene (5 bases). CDR3 length equals 14 residues. Trimming removed 0 bases from V and 6 bases from J, with 13 bases in between. Germline CDR1 and CDR2: SGHDT and YYEEEE. CDR3 residues: CASSLGGPRLEQYF. For the CDR3, the DNA is TGTGCCAGCAGCTTGGGGGGCCCCAGGCTCGAGCAGTACTTC. Looking up the rest from reference TRBV5-6 and TRBJ2-7 gives the full variable domain: DAGVTQSPTHLIKTRGQQVTLRCSPKSGHDTVSWYQQALGQGPQFIFQYYEEEERQRGNFPDRFSGHQFPNYSSELNVNALLLGDSALYLCASSLGGPRLEQYFGPGTRLTVT.

The V gene is TRBV9, the J gene TRBJ2-7, with 8 bases matching TRBD1. Trimming cost V 2 bases and J 5 bases; bases outside gene matches: 9. CDR1 is SGDLS, CDR2 YYNGEE, per germline. The CDR3 has 15 residues. CDR3: CASSVTGTGIDEQYF. The CDR3 region has the DNA TGTGCCAGCAGCGTCACCGGGACAGGTATAGACGAGCAGTACTTC.

CDR3 DNA sequence: TGTGCCAGCAGCCCGACAGGTATGGATCAGCCCCAGCATTTT. It is translated as CASSPTGMDQPQHF. The chain joins TRBV28 to TRBJ1-5; a weak D match, TRBD1 (6 bases). V lost 6 bases and J 5 bases, leaving 14 bases between the germline ends. The CDR3 totals 14 residues. Germline V gene data show CDR1 as MDHEN and CDR2 as SYDVKM. Based on the CDR3 plus reference TRBV28 and TRBJ1-5, the full variable domain is DVKVTQSSRYLVKRTGEKVFLECVQDMDHENMFWYRQDPGLGLRLIYFSYDVKMKEKGDIPEGYSVSREKKERFSLILESASTNQTSMYLCASSPTGMDQPQHFGDGTRLSIL.

This chain uses TRBV27 with TRBJ1-4; no definite D call. The CDR3 is 13 residues long. The germline V and J ends were trimmed by 2 bases and 5 bases, with 6 bases remaining between them. Germline CDR1 MNHEY, CDR2 SMNVEV (reference sequence). The CDR3 protein is CASSLTVNEKLFF. Written as DNA, the CDR3 is TGTGCCAGCAGTTTAACAGTAAATGAAAAACTGTTTTTT. The whole variable domain, remainder taken from reference TRBV27 and TRBJ1-4, is EAQVTQNPRYLITVTGKKLTVTCSQNMNHEYMSWYRQDPGLGLRQIYYSMNVEVTDKGDVPEGYKVSRKEKRNFPLILESPSPNQTSLYFCASSLTVNEKLFFGSGTQLSVL.

This sequence joins TRBV4-2 and TRBJ2-1; 9 bases line up with TRBD1. J was trimmed by 6 bases and V by 0 bases; bases with no gene match: 6. Germline V gene data show CDR1 as LGHNA and CDR2 as YNFKEQ. CDR3 size: 16 residues. The CDR3 protein is CASSQDSGQGFNEQFF. The CDR3 DNA reads as TGTGCCAGCAGCCAAGATTCCGGACAGGGGTTCAATGAGCAGTTCTTC.

This clone was seen a few times. V usage is TRBV14 and J usage is TRBJ1-1, with D perhaps TRBD1 (6 bases). CDR1 is SGHDN, CDR2 FVKESK, per germline. The CDR3 consists of 14 residues. V was shortened by 2 bases and J by 5 bases, with 12 bases between the two germline ends. The CDR3 bases are TGTGCCAGCAGCCAAACAGGGAAGGGGACTGAAGCTTTCTTT. Its translation is CASSQTGKGTEAFF.

The gene calls are TRBV5-6 and TRBJ2-3; weak D call: TRBD1 (5 bases). Germline V gene data show CDR1 as SGHDT and CDR2 as YYEEEE. V shed 1 base and J shed 5 bases, with 5 bases lying between them. CDR3 length: 12 residues. The CDR3 DNA follows: TGTGCCAGCAGCTTGAGGGGAGATACGCAGTATTTT. As protein: CASSLRGDTQYF.

The genes are TRBV30 and TRBJ1-2, with D possibly matching TRBD1 (6 bases). The length of the CDR3 is 11 residues. CDR1 is GTSNPN, CDR2 SVGIG, per germline (reference sequence). Trimming took off 4 bases at V and 7 bases at J, with 10 bases between the two ends. The CDR3 region is CAWITGSGYTF. CDR3 sequence (DNA): TGTGCCTGGATAACAGGGTCTGGCTACACCTTC.

The chain links TRBV19 to TRBJ1-5; 7 bases map to TRBD1. CDR1 LNHDA and CDR2 SQIVND come from the germline V gene (reference sequence). J lost 0 bases, V lost 5 bases, and 1 base had no gene match. The CDR3 has 14 amino acids. Here the CDR3 DNA reads TGTGCCAGTAGTGACAGGGTTAGCAATCAGCCCCAGCATTTT. Its translation is CASSDRVSNQPQHF.

V and J are TRBV6-1 and TRBJ2-7, with 9 bases lining up with TRBD1. V lost 3 bases, J lost 1 base, and 4 bases stayed unmatched. Germline V gene sequence: CDR1 MNHNS, CDR2 SASEGT. The CDR3 extends over 15 amino acids. The CDR3 is CASSDPGQGSYEQYF. The CDR3 region has the DNA TGTGCCAGCAGTGATCCGGGACAGGGTTCCTACGAGCAGTACTTC.

The rearrangement uses TRBV27 and TRBJ2-7, with D maybe TRBD1 (5 bases). Germline-derived CDR1 and CDR2 are MNHEY and SMNVEV (reference sequence). Trimming removed 8 bases at V and 6 bases at J, with 17 bases between. The CDR3 runs to 13 residues. The CDR3 sequence is CASRILDRGEQYF. CDR3 nucleotide sequence: TGTGCCAGCCGGATCCTCGACAGAGGCGAGCAGTACTTC.

The chain combines TRBV5-6 with TRBJ2-1, with 8 bases aligning to TRBD2. Losses at the gene ends were 0 bases for V and 12 bases for J; bases not matched to a gene: 8. Per the germline V gene, CDR1 is SGHDT and CDR2 is YYEEEE. The CDR3 is 14 residues long. The CDR3 region has the DNA TGTGCCAGCAGCTTGGGGACTAGCCTAATTGGGCAGTTCTTC. Its protein product is CASSLGTSLIGQFF.

This chain links TRBV13 with TRBJ2-3; D is perhaps TRBD2 (6 bases). V was shortened by 5 bases and J by 6 bases, with 9 bases between the two germline ends. The germline V gene encodes CDR1 PRHDT and CDR2 FYEKMQ (reference sequence). The CDR3 sequence is 12 residues long. The CDR3, as DNA: TGTGCCAGCAGCGCGGGGTGGGATACGCAGTATTTT. It is translated as CASSAGWDTQYF.

This chain joins TRBV5-4 and TRBJ2-1, with a tentative D call TRBD2 (5 bases). The V end lost 1 base, the J end lost 6 bases, and 14 bases lay between the germline ends. Germline CDR1 SGHNT, CDR2 YYREEE (reference sequence). The CDR3 spans 15 residues. The CDR3 region has the DNA TGTGCCAGCAGCTTGAACCGGGGTGCGGGCAATGAGCAGTTCTTC. As protein: CASSLNRGAGNEQFF. Full variable domain (rest looked up from reference TRBV5-4 and TRBJ2-1): ETGVTQSPTHLIKTRGQQVTLRCSSQSGHNTVSWYQQALGQGPQFIFQYYREEENGRGNFPPRFSGLQFPNYSSELNVNALELDDSALYLCASSLNRGAGNEQFFGPGTRLTVL.

The CDR3 region is CASSLVGLTPYEQYF. CDR3 DNA sequence: TGTGCCAGCAGCTTAGTCGGTTTGACTCCCTACGAGCAGTACTTC. J is TRBJ2-7 and V is TRBV7-9; D unresolved. Trimming removed 1 base from V and 2 bases from J, with 12 bases in between. The CDR3 sequence is 15 residues long. The germline V gene has CDR1 SEHNR and CDR2 FQNEAQ (reference sequence). Based on the CDR3 plus reference TRBV7-9 and TRBJ2-7, the full variable domain is DTGVSQNPRHKITKRGQNVTFRCDPISEHNRLYWYRQTLGQGPEFLTYFQNEAQLEKSRLLSDRFSAERPKGSFSTLEIQRTEQGDSAMYLCASSLVGLTPYEQYFGPGTRLTVT.

The chain couples TRBV6-1 to TRBJ2-7; 11 nucleotides align to TRBD1. Germline V gives CDR1 MNHNS, CDR2 SASEGT. V was pared by 2 bases and J by 10 bases, with 7 bases of the junction left unmatched. The length of the CDR3 is 14 residues. CDR3 bases: TGTGCCAGCAGTGAATGGGGACAGGGGGAAGTTCAGTACTTC. This translates into CASSEWGQGEVQYF.

V usage is TRBV27 and J usage is TRBJ2-7, with D tentatively TRBD1 (6 bases). Germline-derived CDR1 and CDR2 are MNHEY and SMNVEV (reference sequence). Trimming took off 3 bases at V and 2 bases at J, with 14 bases between the two ends. CDR3 length equals 15 residues. CDR3 bases: TGTGCCAGCAGTTTGTTTTACAGGGAAACCTACGAGCAGTACTTC. This sequence encodes CASSLFYRETYEQYF.

The CDR3 DNA reads TGTGCCAGCAGCAGGGAGAATCAGCCCCAGCATTTT. It translates to CASSRENQPQHF. This chain uses TRBV5-6 with TRBJ1-5; D is uncertain. V lost 4 bases, J lost 4 bases, and 6 bases lay in between. The germline V gene encodes CDR1 SGHDT and CDR2 YYEEEE. This CDR3 contains 12 residues.

The CDR3, as DNA: TGTGCCAGCAGCCCCCCGGCGGGGGGGCCACATACGCAGTATTTT. Protein: CASSPPAGGPHTQYF. This sequence joins TRBV9 and TRBJ2-3; 9 bases match TRBD2. Germline loops: CDR1 SGDLS, CDR2 YYNGEE. This CDR3 contains 15 residues. V dropped 4 bases and J dropped 7; count of bases not matched to a gene: 10.

This chain connects TRBV19 to TRBJ2-2, with D unresolved. V was shortened by 7 bases and J by 5 bases, with 5 bases between the two germline ends. This CDR3 is built from 11 residues. The germline V gene encodes CDR1 LNHDA and CDR2 SQIVND (reference sequence). CDR3 bases: TGTGCCAGTACCGTAACCGGGGAGCTGTTTTTT. It translates to CASTVTGELFF.

This chain joins TRBV9 and TRBJ2-5; D is perhaps TRBD2 (6 bases). Trimming cost V 0 bases and J 2 bases, with 11 bases left between them. There are 15 residues in the CDR3. CDR1 is SGDLS, CDR2 YYNGEE, per germline. The CDR3 DNA reads as TGTGCCAGCAGCGTAGCGGGGACTCCTCAAGAGACCCAGTACTTC. This codes for CASSVAGTPQETQYF.

The chain is built from TRBV27 and TRBJ2-7; 8 nucleotides match TRBD1. The V and J ends lost 2 bases and 6 bases, in that order; junction bases with no gene match: 12. CDR1 and CDR2 from the germline V gene are MNHEY and SMNVEV (reference sequence). The CDR3 totals 16 residues. DNA of the CDR3: TGTGCCAGCAGTTTAAGAGGAGGCAGGGGGCTAAGCGAGCAGTACTTC. This codes for CASSLRGGRGLSEQYF.

J is TRBJ2-7 and V is TRBV29-1; D may be TRBD1 (6 bases). The CDR3 sequence is 15 residues long. Germline CDR1 reads SQVTM; CDR2 reads ANQGSEA. V lost 4 bases to trimming and J lost 1 base, with 17 bases between them. CDR3 residues: CSVAEGQGKSYEQYF. The CDR3 nucleotides read TGCAGCGTTGCCGAGGGGCAGGGGAAGTCCTACGAGCAGTACTTC.

This clone has a single count. The chain couples TRBV7-6 to TRBJ1-3; D perhaps matches TRBD1 (6 bases). The length of the CDR3 is 16 residues. Germline V gives CDR1 SGHVS, CDR2 FNYEAQ. V lost 5 bases to trimming and J lost 0 bases, with 14 bases between them. The CDR3 sequence is CASSRIRGGSGNTIYF. CDR3 bases: TGTGCCAGCAGCCGAATAAGAGGGGGCTCTGGAAACACCATATATTTT.

J is TRBJ2-1 and V is TRBV7-2; 12 positions match TRBD2. Germline trimming cut 2 bases from V and 12 bases from J; bases unmatched to any gene: 14. This CDR3 comprises 17 residues. Per the germline V gene, CDR1 is SGHTA and CDR2 is FQGNSA. The CDR3 is CASSLSLRASGGEWQFF. The CDR3, as DNA: TGTGCCAGCAGCTTATCATTGAGGGCTAGCGGGGGGGAGTGGCAGTTCTTC.

The rearrangement links TRBV6-1 to TRBJ1-2, with D possibly TRBD1 on 5 matching bases. V was cut by 3 bases and J by 4 bases, with 9 bases left in between. From germline, CDR1 is MNHNS and CDR2 SASEGT. The CDR3 is 13 residues long. The CDR3 bases are TGTGCCAGCAGTGAGGGACTGACCTATGGCTACACCTTC. This codes for CASSEGLTYGYTF.

The V gene is TRBV27, the J gene TRBJ1-5; 8 bases align to TRBD1. CDR1 MNHEY and CDR2 SMNVEV come from the germline V gene (reference sequence). The CDR3 has 13 residues. The junction had 8 bases not matched to a gene; V was cut back by 9 bases and J by 7 bases. DNA of the CDR3: TGTGCCAGTCAGACAGGGGTAGGACAGCCCCAGCATTTT. Residues: CASQTGVGQPQHF.

The chain joins TRBV6-4 to TRBJ1-5; 10 nucleotides align to TRBD1. CDR3 length: 15 residues. Germline trimming cut 3 bases from V and 6 bases from J; bases unmatched to any gene: 5. CDR1 MRHNA and CDR2 SNTAGT come from the germline V gene. The CDR3 here is CASSETGQGLQPQHF. CDR3 coding DNA: TGTGCCAGCAGTGAGACGGGACAGGGGCTTCAGCCCCAGCATTTT.

This chain uses TRBV14 with TRBJ2-5, with D uncertain. Trimming left V 0 bases short and J 5 bases short, with 10 bases between. Germline V gene sequence: CDR1 SGHDN, CDR2 FVKESK. CDR3 size: 14 residues. CDR3 amino acids: CASSQDLRLETQYF. The CDR3 nucleotides read TGTGCCAGCAGCCAAGATCTTAGATTGGAGACCCAGTACTTC.

The V call is TRBV13, the J call TRBJ2-1; 10 positions match TRBD2. J lost 7 bases, V lost 0 bases, and 9 bases had no gene match. In germline, CDR1 is PRHDT, CDR2 FYEKMQ (reference sequence). This CDR3 has 17 amino acids. This CDR3 is CASSLGGSGGPRNEQFF. The DNA of the CDR3 is TGTGCCAGCAGCTTAGGAGGTAGCGGGGGGCCTCGGAATGAGCAGTTCTTC.